This is a list of T cell receptor beta chains from one sample in a study of siplizumab effects on memory and regulatory T cells. TCRdb keeps only in-frame clones here, not all; method: immunoSEQ multiplex PCR. Here the sample spans about 13,000 clones, under 40% being singletons. Their antigen targets remain unknown. The sequencing sample was made of CFSE-low (dividing) CD8+ T cells sorted from an allogeneic mixed lymphocyte reaction. The receptor set was obtained from a human donor in good health; the cells came from an allogeneic mixed lymphocyte reaction. CDR3s include the opening cysteine and the closing phenylalanine or tryptophan. D genes are given only for firm matches. The size field is filled for only some rows; it gives once, few, many or a size class.

.,.,TRBV7-9,TRBJ1-5,TGTGCCAGCAGCTATGATGGGGATCAGCCCCAGCATTTT,CASSYDGDQPQHF
TRBD2,once,TRBV27,TRBJ2-7,TGTGCCAGCAGTTTATCGGGCGGGAGGTACGAGCAGTACTTC,CASSLSGGRYEQYF
TRBD1,medium-sized,TRBV19,TRBJ2-7,TGTGCCAGTAGTCCAGGGGGCTTGTGGGGTTCCTACGAGCAGTACTTC,CASSPGGLWGSYEQYF
TRBD1,.,TRBV6-5,TRBJ1-2,TGTGCCAGCAGTTTAGGGACAGAAATTTATGGCTACACCTTC,CASSLGTEIYGYTF
.,.,TRBV5-1,TRBJ2-7,TGCGCCAGCAGCTGGGGGGCGGGGGACTACGAGCAGTACTTC,CASSWGAGDYEQYF
.,.,TRBV5-1,TRBJ2-7,TGCGCCAGCAGCTCCCTGGGGCCCTACGAGCAGTACTTC,CASSSLGPYEQYF
.,.,TRBV5-1,TRBJ2-3,TGCGCCAGCAGCTCCTCGGGACGCTATAGCACAGATACGCAGTATTTT,CASSSSGRYSTDTQYF
TRBD2,.,TRBV27,TRBJ2-2,TGTGCCAGCAGTTCGGGACTAGCCCCGGCCACCGGGGAGCTGTTTTTT,CASSSGLAPATGELFF
TRBD1,.,TRBV19,TRBJ2-7,TGTGCCAGTAGTATCGGTACAGGGGACTACGAGCAGTACTTC,CASSIGTGDYEQYF
TRBD2,.,TRBV5-1,TRBJ2-5,TGCGCCAGCAGCTTTGAAAGTAGTGCGGGGGGAAGCGAGACCCAGTACTTC,CASSFESSAGGSETQYF
TRBD2,large,TRBV5-4,TRBJ2-1,TGTGCCAGCAGCTTCGGGACTAGCAATGAGCAGTTCTTC,CASSFGTSNEQFF
.,.,TRBV6-9,TRBJ2-7,TGTGCCAGCGGCTTGGGGGTCTCCTACGAGCAGTACTTC,CASGLGVSYEQYF
TRBD1,medium-sized,TRBV5-6,TRBJ2-7,TGTGCCAGCAGCTTCGGGACAGGGGACGAGCAGTACTTC,CASSFGTGDEQYF
TRBD2,.,TRBV27,TRBJ2-5,TGTGCCAGCAAGGCGGGGGGGGGCCCTCAGACCCAGTACTTC,CASKAGGGPQTQYF
.,once,TRBV6-6,TRBJ2-1,TGTGCCAGCAGTACCGGGAGATACAATGAGCAGTTCTTC,CASSTGRYNEQFF
TRBD2,few,TRBV2,TRBJ2-1,TGTGCCAGCAGTGAAATAAGCGGGGAAAAAGGAGAGCAGTTCTTC,CASSEISGEKGEQFF
.,few,TRBV4-1,TRBJ1-1,TGCGCCAGCAGCCAAGGAGGGGGTCCCACTGAAGCTTTCTTT,CASSQGGGPTEAFF
TRBD1,few,TRBV10-2,TRBJ1-4,TGCGCCAGCAGTGATGACCGGGACAGGGGTGAAAAACTGTTTTTT,CASSDDRDRGEKLFF
.,.,TRBV11-2,TRBJ2-3,TGTGCCAGCAGCCCCATGGCCCAGAGGCAGGATACGCAGTATTTT,CASSPMAQRQDTQYF
.,.,TRBV6-4,TRBJ1-1,TGTGCCAGCAGTGTCCGGGACGGATTAGAAGCTTTCTTT,CASSVRDGLEAFF
.,medium-sized,TRBV7-9,TRBJ1-4,TGTGCCAGCAGCCCTATAGGAAGTAATGAAAAACTGTTTTTT,CASSPIGSNEKLFF
.,.,TRBV27,TRBJ2-6,TGTGCCAGCAGTTTAGCCGGGTTTGGGGCCAACGTCCTGACTTTC,CASSLAGFGANVLTF
TRBD2,.,TRBV27,TRBJ2-2,TGTGCCAGCAGTTTCTCAGCGGGGGGCGATACCGGGGAGCTGTTTTTT,CASSFSAGGDTGELFF
.,medium-sized,TRBV19,TRBJ1-5,TGTGCCAGTAGACTTGACATACGGTATCAGCCCCAGCATTTT,CASRLDIRYQPQHF
.,.,TRBV27,TRBJ1-4,TGTGCCAGCAGTCCCAGCCGGGCTACTAATGAAAAACTGTTTTTT,CASSPSRATNEKLFF
.,medium-sized,TRBV19,TRBJ1-1,TGTGCCAGTACCGCGACAGGGAACACTGAAGCTTTCTTT,CASTATGNTEAFF
.,medium-sized,TRBV27,TRBJ2-2,TGTGCCAGCAGTTTTATAGGGGCGGGGACCGGGGAGCTGTTTTTT,CASSFIGAGTGELFF